This T cell receptor beta chain was sequenced for a study of T cells expressing NK-cell markers. Looking at the study overall: Most of the eight sequenced donors were HCMV-seropositive; one was seronegative. Findings of the study overall: Of the CD8+ T cell pool in roughly six donors, roughly 1.0-8% was accounted for by dominant NKG2C+ clonotypes. In a few donors, dominant clonotypes made up roughly 28.3-65% of CD3+CD56-NKG2C+ cells.

In the case of this clonotype: Its antigen is unknown.

CDR3 length equals 15 residues. Germline V gene sequence: CDR1 SEHNR, CDR2 FQNEAQ (reference sequence). Researchers built TCR beta cDNA using 5'RACE template switching with UMIs. TCRdb re-called the 5' RACE reads, yielding one record per CDR3 amino acid sequence without DNA. The specimen's table records 500,000 to 600,000 distinct CDR3 sequences. Sequenced material: blood T cells: a sorted CD56 or NKG2C T cell subset, CD4+ or CD8+ T cells, or bulk PBMC T cells (not recorded which). This receptor was taken from a man between 18 and 29 years old in good health. The J gene is TRBJ2-7, the V gene TRBV7-9. CDR3 residues: CASSLGTPGAYEQYF.